Each of the 22 T cell receptor beta chains below was sequenced from the same sample in a study of blood T cell repertoires in COVID-19. Produced via immunoSEQ multiplex PCR; TCRdb's table is partial and in-frame only. This table holds more than 200,000 clones, approximately 85% found once. The sequencing sample was made of peripheral blood. The receptors were sampled from a human donor in a cohort sampled during active COVID-19.

In this sample, this clone turned up a few times. The gene calls are TRBV19 and TRBJ2-6; D gene unclear. Germline V gives CDR1 LNHDA, CDR2 SQIVND (reference sequence). The length of the CDR3 is 14 residues. V was clipped by 4 bases and J by 1 base, with 5 bases between them. DNA of the CDR3: TGTGCCAGTAGTACCCAGTCTGGGGCCAACGTCCTGACTTTC. It encodes CASSTQSGANVLTF. Combining the CDR3 with reference TRBV19 and TRBJ2-6 gives the whole variable domain DGGITQSPKYLFRKEGQNVTLSCEQNLNHDAMYWYRQDPGQGLRLIYYSQIVNDFQKGDIAEGYSVSREKKESFPLTVTSAQKNPTAFYLCASSTQSGANVLTFGAGSRLTVL.

This chain connects TRBV11-2 to TRBJ2-7; 14 positions match TRBD2. In germline, CDR1 is SGHAT, CDR2 FQNNGV. The V segment lost 1 base and the J segment 2 bases; nucleotides outside the gene matches: 1. The CDR3 sequence is 16 residues long. CDR3 DNA sequence: TGTGCCAGCAGCTTAGCGGGACTAGCGGGGGCCTACGAGCAGTACTTC. Protein product: CASSLAGLAGAYEQYF.

The chain has TRBV28 and TRBJ2-1, with 8 bases fitting TRBD2. V lost 6 bases and J lost 8; bases outside the gene matches: 12. CDR1 and CDR2 (germline): MDHEN, SYDVKM. There are 15 residues in the CDR3. This CDR3 is CASRRPGLAGDEQFF. In nucleotides, the CDR3 is TGTGCCAGCAGACGCCCTGGGCTAGCGGGCGATGAGCAGTTCTTC. The full variable domain, completed using reference TRBV28 and TRBJ2-1, is DVKVTQSSRYLVKRTGEKVFLECVQDMDHENMFWYRQDPGLGLRLIYFSYDVKMKEKGDIPEGYSVSREKKERFSLILESASTNQTSMYLCASRRPGLAGDEQFFGPGTRLTVL.

This rearrangement joins TRBV19 to TRBJ1-5; 12 nucleotides agree with TRBD1. The CDR3 contains 23 residues. Germline values: CDR1 LNHDA, CDR2 SQIVND (reference sequence). V lost 0 bases and J lost 0; bases outside the gene matches: 18. The CDR3 region has the DNA TGTGCCAGTAGTATAGATAATCGTGTTTTGGGACAGGGGGCAAATTATAGCAATCAGCCCCAGCATTTT. Its translation: CASSIDNRVLGQGANYSNQPQHF.

The rearrangement links TRBV5-6 to TRBJ2-7; TRBD1 might be the D (6 bases). Germline V gene data show CDR1 as SGHDT and CDR2 as YYEEEE. CDR3 length: 12 amino acids. The ends were cut back, 4 bases at V and 3 bases at J, with 8 bases in the middle. CDR3 protein: CASSVTGYEQYF. The CDR3 DNA follows: TGTGCCAGCAGCGTGACAGGCTACGAGCAGTACTTC. The full variable domain, completed using reference TRBV5-6 and TRBJ2-7, is DAGVTQSPTHLIKTRGQQVTLRCSPKSGHDTVSWYQQALGQGPQFIFQYYEEEERQRGNFPDRFSGHQFPNYSSELNVNALLLGDSALYLCASSVTGYEQYFGPGTRLTVT.

The rearrangement links TRBV21-1 to TRBJ1-2. TRBV21-1 is reported as a pseudogene. This CDR3 is 17 amino acids long. CDR3 bases: TGTGCCAGCAGCAAATGGGTCGGACCCGCGGGAAACTATGGCTACACCTTC. This encodes CASSKWVGPAGNYGYTF.

The chain has TRBV10-1 and TRBJ2-7, with a weak D call TRBD2 (6 bases). V was clipped by 2 bases and J by 3 bases, with 11 bases between them. The length of the CDR3 is 14 residues. Germline assignment: CDR1 WNHNN and CDR2 SYGVQD (reference sequence). The CDR3, as DNA: TGCGCCAGCAGTGAGGGTGGCGGGGACTACGAGCAGTACTTC. Protein: CASSEGGGDYEQYF.

This rearrangement joins TRBV4-2 to TRBJ1-5; D gene ambiguous. The CDR3 spans 14 residues. Germline CDR1 reads LGHNA; CDR2 reads YNFKEQ. V lost 2 bases to trimming and J lost 0 bases, with 5 bases between them. In DNA form, the CDR3 reads TGTGCCAGCAGCCAACCCAATAGCAATCAGCCCCAGCATTTT. Protein product: CASSQPNSNQPQHF.

This clone was observed once. The chain employs TRBV6-5 and TRBJ2-2; 7 bases fit TRBD2. Trimming at V came to 10 bases and at J to 1 base, leaving 6 bases not matched to a gene. The CDR3 totals 14 residues. Germline V gene sequence: CDR1 MNHEY, CDR2 SVGAGI. The CDR3 coding sequence is TGTGCCACCACCCGGGGGGTGAACACCGGGGAGCTGTTTTTT. This translates into CATTRGVNTGELFF.

The chain is built from TRBV6-6 and TRBJ1-5; 8 nucleotides match TRBD1. V shed 6 bases, J shed 6 bases, and the junction held 7 bases outside the gene matches. The CDR3 totals 14 residues. Germline V gene lookup returns CDR1 MNHNY and CDR2 SVGAGI (reference sequence). The CDR3 region is CASRPGQDVQPQHF. Here the CDR3 DNA reads TGTGCCAGCAGGCCGGGACAGGACGTTCAGCCCCAGCATTTT.

The CDR3, as DNA: TGTGCCAGCAGTTCGAACTTGGGACAGGGAGGACAGCCCCAGCATTTT. This translates into CASSSNLGQGGQPQHF. The rearrangement links TRBV27 to TRBJ1-5; 9 bases align to TRBD1. The CDR3 sequence is 16 residues long. After removal of 4 bases from V and 7 bases from J, the junction contained 11 bases not matched to a gene. In germline, CDR1 is MNHEY, CDR2 SMNVEV (reference sequence).

The chain employs TRBV11-2 and TRBJ2-5; 14 nucleotides line up with TRBD2. Trimming removed 6 bases from V and 5 bases from J; junction bases left unmatched: 5. The CDR3 runs 15 residues. CDR1 and CDR2 from the germline V gene are SGHAT and FQNNGV. CDR3 loop: CASRGLAGVSETQYF. In DNA form, the CDR3 reads TGTGCCAGCAGGGGACTAGCGGGAGTAAGCGAGACCCAGTACTTC.

This clone showed up just once. This chain links TRBV15 with TRBJ2-7, with 8 bases matching TRBD1. The CDR3 is 15 amino acids. J gave up 6 bases and V 2 bases, and 9 bases lay outside the gene matches. CDR1 and CDR2 (germline): LNHNV, YYDKDF (reference sequence). As DNA, the CDR3 is TGTGCCACCAGCAGACAGGGGGCTTCTTCCCGCGAGCAGTACTTC. This gives the protein CATSRQGASSREQYF.

The chain recombines TRBV24-1 with TRBJ1-2; 7 bases map to TRBD1. This CDR3 is 15 amino acids long. V lost 4 bases to trimming and J lost 4 bases; unmatched junction nucleotides: 8. Germline values: CDR1 KGHDR, CDR2 SFDVKD. Here the CDR3 reads CATSDPGTAFYGYTF. CDR3 in DNA: TGTGCCACCAGTGACCCAGGGACAGCCTTCTATGGCTACACCTTC.

The chain links TRBV5-1 to TRBJ2-7, with 7 nucleotides matching TRBD2. The CDR3 runs 14 residues. The junction had 4 bases not matched to a gene; V was cut back by 4 bases and J by 0 bases. Germline V lookup: CDR1 SGHRS, CDR2 YFSETQ. The CDR3: CASSRGLDSYEQYF. The CDR3 DNA reads as TGCGCCAGCAGCCGCGGACTAGACTCCTACGAGCAGTACTTC. Based on the CDR3 plus reference TRBV5-1 and TRBJ2-7, the full variable domain is KAGVTQTPRYLIKTRGQQVTLSCSPISGHRSVSWYQQTPGQGLQFLFEYFSETQRNKGNFPGRFSGRQFSNSRSEMNVSTLELGDSALYLCASSRGLDSYEQYFGPGTRLTVT.

The V call is TRBV30, the J call TRBJ1-1; 9 bases match TRBD1. The germline CDR1 and CDR2 sequences are GTSNPN and SVGIG (reference sequence). This CDR3 is built from 17 residues. J lost 0 bases, V lost 7 bases, and 15 bases had no gene match. The chain's CDR3 is CASGQGSLQFMNTEAFF. The CDR3 nucleotides read TGTGCCTCGGGACAGGGATCCCTCCAATTCATGAACACTGAAGCTTTCTTT.

The chain joins TRBV7-2 to TRBJ2-7; TRBD2 aligns across 7 bases. The CDR3 length is 15 residues. The V and J ends lost 5 bases and 5 bases, in that order; junction bases with no gene match: 12. CDR1 SGHTA and CDR2 FQGNSA come from the germline V gene. DNA for the CDR3: TGTGCCAGCAGCCTTATCAGCGGGGATCGGAACGAGCAGTACTTC. This sequence encodes CASSLISGDRNEQYF.

The CDR3 sequence is CASSSGTDPDGYTF. The CDR3 DNA reads as TGTGCCAGCAGCTCCGGGACAGACCCTGATGGCTACACCTTC. V gene TRBV7-9 combines with J gene TRBJ1-2; 7 nucleotides match TRBD1. The CDR3 is 14 amino acids. Per the germline V gene, CDR1 is SEHNR and CDR2 is FQNEAQ (reference sequence). V trimming: 4 bases; J trimming: 6 bases; junction bases outside the gene matches: 8.

The J gene is TRBJ2-5, the V gene TRBV5-1; a weak D match, TRBD1 (5 bases). Trimming stripped 4 bases from V and 2 bases from J, with 15 bases between. The germline V gene has CDR1 SGHRS and CDR2 YFSETQ. This CDR3 is 15 amino acids long. The CDR3 region is CASSPGRVGQETQYF. CDR3 DNA sequence: TGCGCCAGCAGCCCCGGCAGGGTAGGGCAAGAGACCCAGTACTTC.

This rearrangement joins TRBV10-1 to TRBJ2-7, with D possibly TRBD1 on 6 matching bases. V was clipped by 3 bases and J by 0 bases, with 15 bases between them. This CDR3 region has 16 residues. Germline assignment: CDR1 WNHNN and CDR2 SYGVQD (reference sequence). CDR3 nucleotide sequence: TGCGCCAGCAGTGACCACCTCAGGACAGCCTCCTACGAGCAGTACTTC. Protein: CASSDHLRTASYEQYF.

The chain uses TRBV25-1 and TRBJ1-1, with D unclear. CDR3 size: 17 residues. CDR1 MGHDK and CDR2 SYGVNS come from the germline V gene. Trimming pared 5 bases from V and 0 bases from J, leaving 19 bases between. CDR3 loop: CASSSLEVRTMNTEAFF. As DNA, the CDR3 is TGTGCCAGCAGTTCGCTGGAGGTCCGGACCATGAACACTGAAGCTTTCTTT.

CDR3 in DNA: TGTGCCAGCAGCTTGGGTCCCCCGGGGGGTCAGCCCCAGCATTTT. This gives the protein CASSLGPPGGQPQHF. The chain carries TRBV5-6 and TRBJ1-5; the D gene is possibly TRBD1 (5 bases). Germline CDR1 is SGHDT and CDR2 is YYEEEE. Trimming removed 0 bases from V and 6 bases from J, with 13 bases in between. The CDR3 runs to 15 residues.